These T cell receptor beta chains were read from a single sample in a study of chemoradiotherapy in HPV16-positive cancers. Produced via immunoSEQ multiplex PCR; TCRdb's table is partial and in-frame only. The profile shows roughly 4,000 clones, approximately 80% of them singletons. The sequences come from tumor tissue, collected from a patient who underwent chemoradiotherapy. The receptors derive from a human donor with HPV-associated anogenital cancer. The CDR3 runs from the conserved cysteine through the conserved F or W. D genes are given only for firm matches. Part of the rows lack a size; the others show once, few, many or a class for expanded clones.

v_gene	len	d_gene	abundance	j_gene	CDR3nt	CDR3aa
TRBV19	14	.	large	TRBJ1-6	TGTGCCAGTAGTGGCCTTCAAGAGGATTCACCCCTCCACTTT	CASSGLQEDSPLHF
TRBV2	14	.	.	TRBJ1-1	TGTGCCAGGCAGGCAGGGCTTACAACAACTGAAGCTTTCTTT	CARQAGLTTTEAFF
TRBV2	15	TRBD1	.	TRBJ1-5	TGTGCCAGCAGGCCGGGACAGCTGAGCAATCAGCCCCAGCATTTT	CASRPGQLSNQPQHF
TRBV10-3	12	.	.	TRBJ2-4	TGTGCCATCAGTGAGGGCAAAAACATTCAGTACTTC	CAISEGKNIQYF
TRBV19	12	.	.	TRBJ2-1	TGTGCCAGTGCCGACTGGAACAATGAGCAGTTCTTC	CASADWNNEQFF
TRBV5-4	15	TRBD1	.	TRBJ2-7	TGTGCCAGCAGCCCCGACAGGGGGCCTAGCTACGAGCAGTACTTC	CASSPDRGPSYEQYF
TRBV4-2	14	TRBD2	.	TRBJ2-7	TGTGCCAGCAGCTCCACTAGCGGGAGCTACGAGCAGTACTTC	CASSSTSGSYEQYF
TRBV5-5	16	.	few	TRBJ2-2	TGTGCCAGCAGCCCCACGGGGCAGCGAACTACCGGGGAGCTGTTTTTT	CASSPTGQRTTGELFF
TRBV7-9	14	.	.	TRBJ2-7	TGTGCCAGCAGCCCTACGGGGGCCCACTACGAGCAGTACTTC	CASSPTGAHYEQYF
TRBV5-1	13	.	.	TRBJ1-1	TGCGCCAGCAGCTCATCGGGGTACACTGAAGCTTTCTTT	CASSSSGYTEAFF
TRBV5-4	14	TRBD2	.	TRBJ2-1	TGTGCCAGCAGCTTGGTCGGGGGGGCCTATGAGCAGTTCTTC	CASSLVGGAYEQFF
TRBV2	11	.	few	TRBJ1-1	TGTGCCAGCTCGACGAACACTGAAGCTTTCTTT	CASSTNTEAFF
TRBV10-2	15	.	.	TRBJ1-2	TGCGCCAGCAGTGAGTCGGCCGGGACCGCCGATGGCTACACCTTC	CASSESAGTADGYTF
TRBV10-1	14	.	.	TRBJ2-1	TGCGCCAGCAGTGAGTCCCCTAGCTTGGATGAGCAGTTCTTC	CASSESPSLDEQFF
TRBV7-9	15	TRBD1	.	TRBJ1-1	TGTGCCAGCAGCAGCAAGGGACAGGGGGCCACTGAAGCTTTCTTT	CASSSKGQGATEAFF
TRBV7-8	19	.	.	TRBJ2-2	TGTGCCAGCAGCTTAGGAATATTGGGGGTGGGGCTGGGCACCGGGGAGCTGTTTTTT	CASSLGILGVGLGTGELFF
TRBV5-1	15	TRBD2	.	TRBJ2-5	TGCGCCAGCAGCTTGAAAGCGGGAGGTATGGAGACCCAGTACTTC	CASSLKAGGMETQYF
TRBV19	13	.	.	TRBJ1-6	TGTGCCAGTAGTTCCAGATCTGATTCACCCCTCCACTTT	CASSSRSDSPLHF
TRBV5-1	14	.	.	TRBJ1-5	TGCGCCAGCAGCTTTGGGGATCGCAATCAGCCCCAGCATTTT	CASSFGDRNQPQHF
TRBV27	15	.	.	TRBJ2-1	TGTGCCAGCAGTTTGTCAGGGAGTACCTACAATGAGCAGTTCTTC	CASSLSGSTYNEQFF